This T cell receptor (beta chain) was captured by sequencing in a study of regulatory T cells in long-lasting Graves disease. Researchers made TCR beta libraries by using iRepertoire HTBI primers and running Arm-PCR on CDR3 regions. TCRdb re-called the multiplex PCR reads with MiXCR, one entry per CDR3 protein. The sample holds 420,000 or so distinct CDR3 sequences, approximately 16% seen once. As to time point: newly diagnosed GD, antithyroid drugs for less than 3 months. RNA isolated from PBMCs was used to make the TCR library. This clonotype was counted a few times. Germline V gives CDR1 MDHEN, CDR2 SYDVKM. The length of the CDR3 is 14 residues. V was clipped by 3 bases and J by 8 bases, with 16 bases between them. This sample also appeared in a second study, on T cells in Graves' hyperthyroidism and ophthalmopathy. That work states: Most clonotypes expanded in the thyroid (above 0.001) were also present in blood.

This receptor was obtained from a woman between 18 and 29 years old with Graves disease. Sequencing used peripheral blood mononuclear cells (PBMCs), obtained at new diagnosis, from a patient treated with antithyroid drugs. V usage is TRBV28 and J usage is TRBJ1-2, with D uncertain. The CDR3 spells CASSLGMRTRGYTF. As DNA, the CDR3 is TGTGCCAGCAGTTTGGGGATGAGAACGAGGGGCTACACCTTC.